This T cell receptor beta chain originates from a study of shared clonotypes between healthy human individuals. Overall study results and limits: A generally larger estimated richness was seen in naive subsets than in memory subsets.

The V gene end was trimmed by 3 bases and the J gene end by 4 bases; junction bases not matched to a gene: 10. The CDR3 sequence is 15 residues long. CDR1 and CDR2 (germline): SQVTM, ANQGSEA. The test was conducted at deep level. TCRdb keeps only in-frame clones here, not all; method: immunoSEQ multiplex PCR. The sample includes 950,000 to 1,100,000 clones, roughly 74% seen only once; the top ten take roughly 0.61%. Notes on this clone: What it recognizes is unknown.

The clonotype comes from a man younger than 35 in good health. Some clones in this sample may be carry-over from other donors' samples. Sequenced: memory CD4+ T cells from PBMCs. Subset meaning: CD45RA-negative fraction. The rearrangement links TRBV29-1 to TRBJ2-3; 7 bases agree with TRBD1. The CDR3 DNA is TGCAGCGTTGATGACAGGGCCGTAGGGTCAGATACGCAGTATTTT. Translation: CSVDDRAVGSDTQYF.